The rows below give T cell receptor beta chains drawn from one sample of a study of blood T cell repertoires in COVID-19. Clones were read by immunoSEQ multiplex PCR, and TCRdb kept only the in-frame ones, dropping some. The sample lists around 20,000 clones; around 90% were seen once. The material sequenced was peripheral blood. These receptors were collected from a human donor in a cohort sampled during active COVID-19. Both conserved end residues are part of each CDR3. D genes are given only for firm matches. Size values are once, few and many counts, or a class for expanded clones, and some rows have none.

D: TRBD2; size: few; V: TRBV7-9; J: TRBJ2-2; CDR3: CASSPPGTRSTGELFF; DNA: TGTGCCAGCAGCCCCCCCGGGACTAGGTCTACCGGGGAGCTGTTTTTT
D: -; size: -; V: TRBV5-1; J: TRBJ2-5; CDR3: CASSFAGGGETQYF; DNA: TGCGCCAGCAGCTTCGCAGGGGGAGGAGAGACCCAGTACTTC
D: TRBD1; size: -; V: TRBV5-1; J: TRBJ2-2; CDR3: CASSLALGQGSGELFF; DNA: TGCGCCAGCAGCTTGGCCTTGGGACAGGGGTCCGGGGAGCTGTTTTTT
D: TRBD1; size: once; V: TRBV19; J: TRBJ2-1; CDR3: CASSIRTGRTGFF; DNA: TGTGCCAGTAGTATTCGGACAGGCCGTACGGGGTTCTTC
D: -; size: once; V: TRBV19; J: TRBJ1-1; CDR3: CASSRGQGTRMNTEAFF; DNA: TGTGCCAGTAGTAGGGGGCAGGGGACGAGGATGAACACTGAAGCTTTCTTT
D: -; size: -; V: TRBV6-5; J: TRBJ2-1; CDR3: CASSPDSDEQFF; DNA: TGTGCCAGCAGCCCGGACAGTGATGAGCAGTTCTTC
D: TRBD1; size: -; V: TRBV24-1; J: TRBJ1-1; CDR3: CATSDPRQGDTEAFF; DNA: TGTGCCACCAGTGATCCCCGACAGGGGGACACTGAAGCTTTCTTT
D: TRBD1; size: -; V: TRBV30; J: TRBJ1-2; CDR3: CAWSRGTGGNGYTF; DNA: TGTGCCTGGAGTCGGGGGACAGGAGGGAATGGCTACACCTTC
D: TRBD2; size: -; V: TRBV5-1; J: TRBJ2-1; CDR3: CASSLSGRFGEQFF; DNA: TGCGCCAGCAGCTTAAGCGGGAGGTTTGGTGAGCAGTTCTTC
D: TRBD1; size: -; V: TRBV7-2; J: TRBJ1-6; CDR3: CASSTRKGQGDLYPLHF; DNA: TGTGCCAGCAGCACCCGGAAAGGACAGGGGGACCTATATCCCCTCCACTTT
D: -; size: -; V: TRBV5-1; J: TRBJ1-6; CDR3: CASSTGQLSSYNSPLHF; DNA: TGCGCCAGCAGCACCGGACAGCTGAGCTCCTATAATTCACCCCTCCACTTT